The present T cell receptor beta chain was sequenced within a study of cytotoxic CD8 clonotypes in ibrutinib-treated CLL. The data were produced by immunoSEQ multiplex PCR, yet TCRdb's version contains in-frame clones alone and is incomplete. The sample carries fewer than 150,000 clones, around four fifths recorded once. The CDR3 has 11 amino acids. The germline CDR1 and CDR2 sequences are SEHNR and FQNEAQ (reference sequence). V was clipped by 5 bases and J by 10 bases; unmatched bases: 1. The V call is TRBV7-9, the J call TRBJ2-1, with TRBD2 matching over 8 bases. This sequence originates from a human donor with chronic lymphocytic leukemia. The material was PBMCs, obtained after 24 months of ibrutinib treatment. This chain's CDR3 is CASSPSGEQFF. The CDR3 coding sequence is TGTGCCAGCAGCCCTAGCGGGGAGCAGTTCTTC.